Ten or more counts support the clone carrying this T cell receptor beta chain. This sample was taken from a study of identical twins. Template switching created a universal primer site, and the cDNA included unique molecular identifiers. Each CDR3 protein is one row after TCRdb ran MiXCR on the 5' RACE reads. The table lists approximately 670,000 distinct CDR3 sequences, 5.5% to 6.5% of them singletons, with around 2% in the top ten. CDR3 length equals 15 residues. From germline, CDR1 is LNHNV and CDR2 YYDKDF (reference sequence). The V end was cut by 0 bases, the J end by 5 bases, with 12 bases between.

The receptor's source is a young man in good health. The V call is TRBV15, the J call TRBJ2-3; D is perhaps TRBD1 (6 bases). Sequenced material: naive T cells sorted from blood. The CDR3 region is CATSRDSQGVDTQYF. The DNA of the CDR3 is TGTGCCACCAGCAGAGACTCACAGGGAGTAGATACGCAGTATTTT.